Following are 30 T cell receptor beta chains from one sample sequenced in a study of blood T cell repertoires in COVID-19. Using immunoSEQ multiplex PCR, the repertoire was profiled, and TCRdb retains in-frame clones only, with some absent. Of about 250,000 clones in the sample, 65% to 90% are singletons; the top ten hold 5% to 6.5%. Sequencing input: peripheral blood. Receptors originate from a middle-aged man with COVID-19, enrolled during active disease.

The J gene is TRBJ1-2, the V gene TRBV7-2; the D gene is possibly TRBD1 (5 bases). Per germline, CDR1 SGHTA and CDR2 FQGNSA. The CDR3 has 14 amino acids. V lost 4 bases to trimming and J lost 5 bases, with 14 bases between them. The CDR3 nucleotides read TGTGCCAGCAGCTCAGGGTGGGGTGGGTATGGCTACACCTTC. It codes for CASSSGWGGYGYTF.

CDR3 sequence (DNA): TGTGCCTGGCGAAGAGGTGTGAACACTGAAGCTTTCTTT. Protein product: CAWRRGVNTEAFF. The rearrangement links TRBV30 to TRBJ1-1; no definite D call. This CDR3 is 13 amino acids long. Germline V gene data show CDR1 as GTSNPN and CDR2 as SVGIG (reference sequence). V dropped 5 bases and J dropped 0 bases, with 10 bases sitting between them.

CDR3 nucleotides: TGTGCCAGCAGTTGGACAGAAGTCGGGGAGCTGTTTTTT. As protein: CASSWTEVGELFF. The gene calls are TRBV7-6 and TRBJ2-2; a possible D gene is TRBD1 (6 bases). The germline V gene has CDR1 SGHVS and CDR2 FNYEAQ. The CDR3 has 13 residues. V was clipped by 6 bases and J by 7 bases, with 12 bases between them. Variable domain in full (rest from reference TRBV7-6 and TRBJ2-2): GAGVSQSPRYKVTKRGQDVALRCDPISGHVSLYWYRQALGQGPEFLTYFNYEAQQDKSGLPNDRFSAERPEGSISTLTIQRTEQRDSAMYRCASSWTEVGELFFGEGSRLTVL.

CDR3: CASSLAEGAGEQYF. The CDR3 region has the DNA TGTGCCAGCAGCTTAGCGGAAGGGGCCGGGGAGCAGTACTTC. The chain carries TRBV7-8 and TRBJ2-7; possible D gene TRBD1, 5 bases. The ends were cut back, 0 bases at V and 7 bases at J, with 13 bases in the middle. This CDR3 is 14 amino acids long. The germline V gene encodes CDR1 SGHVS and CDR2 FQNEAQ. The full variable domain, with the rest looked up from reference TRBV7-8 and TRBJ2-7, is GAGVSQSPRYKVAKRGQDVALRCDPISGHVSLFWYQQALGQGPEFLTYFQNEAQLDKSGLPSDRFFAERPEGSVSTLKIQRTQQEDSAVYLCASSLAEGAGEQYFGPGTRLTVT.

V and J are TRBV19 and TRBJ2-2, with 10 bases matching TRBD2. J gave up 9 bases and V 9 bases, and 19 bases lay outside the gene matches. CDR1 LNHDA and CDR2 SQIVND come from the germline V gene (reference sequence). CDR3 size: 17 residues. Here the CDR3 reads CASLGTKTSGHHRELFF. The CDR3 DNA reads as TGTGCCAGCTTAGGGACCAAGACTAGCGGGCACCACCGGGAGCTGTTTTTT.

This clone was found once. V and J are TRBV7-2 and TRBJ2-3; D might be TRBD2 (6 bases). The ends were cut back, 5 bases at V and 5 bases at J, with 14 bases in the middle. The CDR3 contains 14 residues. CDR1 and CDR2 from the germline V gene are SGHTA and FQGNSA. The CDR3 DNA sequence: TGTGCCAGCAGCCAATTCCCGGGGGTAGATACGCAGTATTTT. It specifies CASSQFPGVDTQYF. The full variable domain, its missing parts supplied by reference TRBV7-2 and TRBJ2-3, is GAGVSQSPSNKVTEKGKDVELRCDPISGHTALYWYRQSLGQGLEFLIYFQGNSAPDKSGLPSDRFSAERTGGSVSTLTIQRTQQEDSAVYLCASSQFPGVDTQYFGPGTRLTVL.

The CDR3 here is CASSRPGQGWNYGYTF. CDR3 DNA sequence: TGTGCCAGCAGCAGACCGGGACAGGGGTGGAACTATGGCTACACCTTC. The chain recombines TRBV11-2 with TRBJ1-2; 10 bases map to TRBD1. J gave up 2 bases and V 5 bases, and 8 bases lay outside the gene matches. Germline V gene sequence: CDR1 SGHAT, CDR2 FQNNGV. The CDR3 covers 16 residues.

V and J are TRBV6-6 and TRBJ1-4, with D unclear. Trimming pared 0 bases from V and 5 bases from J, leaving 7 bases between. Germline V gene data show CDR1 as MNHNY and CDR2 as SVGAGI (reference sequence). The CDR3 contains 14 residues. The CDR3 is CASSYSGSNEKLFF. The CDR3 DNA reads TGTGCCAGCAGTTACTCGGGCAGCAATGAAAAACTGTTTTTT.

This chain links TRBV7-2 with TRBJ2-2, with 8 bases that match TRBD2. CDR3 length equals 17 residues. Trimming at V came to 1 base and at J to 0 bases, leaving 4 bases not matched to a gene. Per the germline V gene, CDR1 is SGHTA and CDR2 is FQGNSA. CDR3 bases: TGTGCCAGCAGCTTAGGCCGCGGGGGGACGAACACCGGGGAGCTGTTTTTT. This gives the protein CASSLGRGGTNTGELFF.

The rearrangement links TRBV5-8 to TRBJ1-6; the match to TRBD1 covers 7 bases. Looked up from germline, CDR1 is SGHTS and CDR2 is YDEGEE. The CDR3 totals 16 residues. V gave up 0 bases and J gave up 4 bases; unmatched junction bases: 4. In DNA form, the CDR3 reads TGTGCCAGCAGCTTGGATGGGACAGCGTATAATTCACCCCTCCACTTT. Amino acids: CASSLDGTAYNSPLHF.

The V call is TRBV3-1 (or the pseudogene TRBV3-2), the J call TRBJ2-5; 7 bases match TRBD1. The V gene's germline CDR1 is LGHDT and CDR2 YNNKEL (reference sequence). V lost 4 bases, J lost 1 base, and 3 bases stayed unmatched. The CDR3 totals 14 residues. The CDR3 sequence: CASSLQGPQETQYF. CDR3 coding DNA: TGTGCCAGCAGCCTACAGGGGCCCCAAGAGACCCAGTACTTC.

The chain has TRBV6-5 and TRBJ2-7; 8 positions match TRBD1. J lost 7 bases, V lost 3 bases, and 8 bases had no gene match. CDR3 length: 14 residues. The V gene's germline CDR1 is MNHEY and CDR2 SVGAGI. CDR3 DNA sequence: TGTGCCAGCAGTTATGCAGGGGGCTTGAGGGAGCAGTACTTC. It encodes CASSYAGGLREQYF.

The chain uses TRBV5-1 and TRBJ2-1; D might be TRBD2 (7 bases). Trimming took off 5 bases at V and 1 base at J, with 13 bases between the two ends. CDR3 size: 15 residues. CDR1 and CDR2 from the germline V gene are SGHRS and YFSETQ. The CDR3 here is CASRKEGGSYNEQFF. The CDR3 coding sequence is TGCGCCAGCAGAAAGGAGGGGGGGTCCTACAATGAGCAGTTCTTC.

DNA for the CDR3: TGCAGTGCTACGCTAGGCTATGGCTACACCTTC. It translates to CSATLGYGYTF. This chain joins TRBV20-1 and TRBJ1-2; no definite D call. There are 11 residues in the CDR3. Germline V gives CDR1 DFQATT, CDR2 SNEGSKA (reference sequence). V lost 4 bases to trimming and J lost 4 bases, with 7 bases between them.

The chain couples TRBV2 to TRBJ2-3; D unresolved. This CDR3 is built from 13 residues. The germline V gene encodes CDR1 SNHLY and CDR2 FYNNEI. Between the trimmed V and J ends, which lost 8 bases and 6 bases, there was a span of 15 bases. Here the CDR3 DNA reads TGTGCCAGCTTTGAACGGAGTACCGATACGCAGTATTTT. It specifies CASFERSTDTQYF.

CDR3 sequence (DNA): TGTGCCAGCAGTCAAACTTCCAGGGGGCGCTCCGAGCAGTACTTC. Protein product: CASSQTSRGRSEQYF. This chain links TRBV28 with TRBJ2-7; TRBD1 aligns across 8 bases. The germline V gene encodes CDR1 MDHEN and CDR2 SYDVKM. The CDR3 has 15 residues. V was clipped by 5 bases and J by 6 bases; unmatched bases: 12.

About this clone: Other nucleotide sequences in the sample specify the same CDR3. This chain connects TRBV19 to TRBJ1-4, with D perhaps matching TRBD1 (5 bases). The CDR3 has 14 amino acids. Germline CDR1 and CDR2: LNHDA and SQIVND (reference sequence). The germline V and J ends were trimmed by 5 bases and 0 bases, with 7 bases remaining between them. The CDR3 reads CASSPGTTNEKLFF. The CDR3 region has the DNA TGTGCCAGTAGTCCAGGGACAACTAATGAAAAACTGTTTTTT. Full variable domain (rest looked up from reference TRBV19 and TRBJ1-4): DGGITQSPKYLFRKEGQNVTLSCEQNLNHDAMYWYRQDPGQGLRLIYYSQIVNDFQKGDIAEGYSVSREKKESFPLTVTSAQKNPTAFYLCASSPGTTNEKLFFGSGTQLSVL.

The rearrangement links TRBV5-1 to TRBJ2-1; TRBD2 agrees at 8 bases. This CDR3 has 17 residues. Trimming took 4 bases from V and 2 from J; bases not matched to a gene: 11. The germline V gene has CDR1 SGHRS and CDR2 YFSETQ. The CDR3 DNA reads TGCGCCAGCAGCCCGGGGGTGGGGACTAGGGCCTACAATGAGCAGTTCTTC. The encoded protein is CASSPGVGTRAYNEQFF. Together with reference TRBV5-1 and TRBJ2-1, the CDR3 gives the full variable domain: KAGVTQTPRYLIKTRGQQVTLSCSPISGHRSVSWYQQTPGQGLQFLFEYFSETQRNKGNFPGRFSGRQFSNSRSEMNVSTLELGDSALYLCASSPGVGTRAYNEQFFGPGTRLTVL.

The chain has TRBV19 and TRBJ1-5; possible D gene TRBD1, 5 bases. V lost 5 bases, J lost 2 bases, and 16 bases lay in between. Germline CDR1 LNHDA, CDR2 SQIVND (reference sequence). CDR3 length equals 16 residues. In nucleotides, the CDR3 is TGTGCCAGTAGTCCCCCCGCGCAGGGTGGCAATCAGCCCCAGCATTTT. Translation gives CASSPPAQGGNQPQHF. Using reference TRBV19 and TRBJ1-5 for the parts outside the CDR3, the full variable domain is DGGITQSPKYLFRKEGQNVTLSCEQNLNHDAMYWYRQDPGQGLRLIYYSQIVNDFQKGDIAEGYSVSREKKESFPLTVTSAQKNPTAFYLCASSPPAQGGNQPQHFGDGTRLSIL.

The chain couples TRBV19 to TRBJ2-7, with 9 bases that match TRBD2. J gave up 4 bases and V 3 bases, and 22 bases lay outside the gene matches. CDR1 is LNHDA and CDR2 is SQIVND in the germline V gene (reference sequence). The CDR3 totals 20 residues. The CDR3 DNA is TGTGCCAGTAGTATGGGCGGATTGGGACTAGCAAGCCATAAAGCTTACGAGCAGTACTTC. This translates into CASSMGGLGLASHKAYEQYF.

The chain couples TRBV30 to TRBJ1-1; 7 bases match TRBD1. Unmatched junction bases numbered 8, after V lost 4 bases and J lost 0 bases. The CDR3 consists of 15 residues. The germline V gene has CDR1 GTSNPN and CDR2 SVGIG (reference sequence). CDR3 bases: TGTGCCTGGATTCGGGACAGAGTATTGAACACTGAAGCTTTCTTT. Translating it yields CAWIRDRVLNTEAFF.

Notes on this clone: An end of the junction differs from the germline gene, which may be a read error. The gene calls are TRBV4-3 and TRBJ2-7; tentatively, D is TRBD1 (6 bases). The CDR3 covers 16 residues. CDR1 is LGHNA and CDR2 is YSLEER in the germline V gene. CDR3 sequence: CASSQDTGTRSNEHYF. CDR3 coding DNA: TGCGCCAGCAGCCAGGATACCGGGACAAGGTCTAACGAGCATTACTTC.

The genes are TRBV9 and TRBJ2-3; 10 bases are shared with TRBD2. Germline V gene sequence: CDR1 SGDLS, CDR2 YYNGEE. V lost 0 bases and J lost 3; bases outside the gene matches: 7. The CDR3 sequence is 17 residues long. CDR3 nucleotide sequence: TGTGCCAGCAGCGTAGGGCTAGCGGGGGTGGGGACAGATACGCAGTATTTT. This codes for CASSVGLAGVGTDTQYF.

DNA of the CDR3: TGTGCCAGCAGTTACCGTGCCGGGACAGCCAATCAGCCCCAGCATTTT. As protein: CASSYRAGTANQPQHF. This chain connects TRBV6-2 or TRBV6-3 to TRBJ1-5; 7 bases agree with TRBD1. J gave up 3 bases and V 2 bases, and 7 bases lay outside the gene matches. In germline, CDR1 is MNHEY, CDR2 SVGEGT. The CDR3 runs 16 residues.

This sequence joins TRBV7-9 and TRBJ1-6; D is undetermined. The CDR3 spans 12 residues. The V and J ends lost 1 base and 9 bases respectively, with 4 bases between them. CDR1 SEHNR and CDR2 FQNEAQ come from the germline V gene (reference sequence). CDR3 bases: TGTGCCAGCAGCTTAGATCGTTCACCCCTCCACTTT. Its translation: CASSLDRSPLHF. The whole variable domain, remainder taken from reference TRBV7-9 and TRBJ1-6, is DTGVSQNPRHKITKRGQNVTFRCDPISEHNRLYWYRQTLGQGPEFLTYFQNEAQLEKSRLLSDRFSAERPKGSFSTLEIQRTEQGDSAMYLCASSLDRSPLHFGNGTRLTVT.

This chain joins TRBV2 and TRBJ1-1, with a weak D call TRBD1 (5 bases). Per the germline V gene, CDR1 is SNHLY and CDR2 is FYNNEI. Trimming shortened V by 7 bases and J by 3 bases, and 12 bases separated the two germline ends. The CDR3 runs 13 residues. CDR3 nucleotide sequence: TGTGCCAGCACGACAGTTTTAGACACTGAAGCTTTCTTT. Amino acid sequence: CASTTVLDTEAFF.

The chain joins TRBV11-2 to TRBJ1-6; TRBD1 might be the D (5 bases). This CDR3 region has 15 residues. Deletions cut 4 bases from V and 7 bases from J, with 14 bases between. Germline V gene lookup returns CDR1 SGHAT and CDR2 FQNNGV. CDR3 loop: CASSSLRGVNSPLHF. For the CDR3, the DNA is TGTGCCAGCAGCTCCCTCCGGGGGGTAAATTCACCCCTCCACTTT.

The V call is TRBV5-6, the J call TRBJ2-2; 12 bases fit TRBD1. The V gene end was trimmed by 3 bases and the J gene end by 5 bases; junction bases not matched to a gene: 11. Germline values: CDR1 SGHDT, CDR2 YYEEEE. The CDR3 has 18 residues. The chain's CDR3 is CASSWGIPGQGATGELFF. The CDR3 nucleotides are TGTGCCAGCAGCTGGGGCATTCCGGGACAGGGGGCGACCGGGGAGCTGTTTTTT.

The chain recombines TRBV11-3 with TRBJ1-2; tentative D call: TRBD1 (6 bases). Between the trimmed V and J ends, which lost 2 bases and 8 bases, there was a span of 12 bases. Germline V gives CDR1 SGHNT, CDR2 YENEEA. The CDR3 runs 13 residues. CDR3 DNA: TGTGCCAGCAGCTTATTGTCAGGGGAAGGCTACACCTTC. Encoded protein: CASSLLSGEGYTF.

The CDR3 loop is CASRTGGTTGELFF. The CDR3 bases are TGCGCCAGCAGGACAGGGGGCACTACCGGGGAGCTGTTTTTT. The rearrangement uses TRBV5-1 and TRBJ2-2; 10 bases line up with TRBD1. V lost 5 bases, J lost 5 bases, and 3 bases stayed unmatched. The CDR3 has 14 residues. Looked up from germline, CDR1 is SGHRS and CDR2 is YFSETQ.